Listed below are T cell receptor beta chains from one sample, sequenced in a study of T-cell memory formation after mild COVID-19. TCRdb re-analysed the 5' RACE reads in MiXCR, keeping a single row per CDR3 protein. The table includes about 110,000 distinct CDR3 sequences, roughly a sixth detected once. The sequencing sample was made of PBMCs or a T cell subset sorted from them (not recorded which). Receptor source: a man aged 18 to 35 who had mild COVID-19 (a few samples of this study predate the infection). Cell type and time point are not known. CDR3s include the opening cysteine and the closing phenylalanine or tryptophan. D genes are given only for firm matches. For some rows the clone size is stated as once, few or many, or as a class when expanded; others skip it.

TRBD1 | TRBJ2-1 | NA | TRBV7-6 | TGTGCCAGCAGCCGGAGAGGAGGACAGGGGTATTACAATGAGCAGTTCTTC | CASSRRGGQGYYNEQFF
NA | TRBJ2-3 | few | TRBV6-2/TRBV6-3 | TGTGCCAGCAGACCCCGAGGGTCTAGGAGCACAGATACGCAGTATTTT | CASRPRGSRSTDTQYF
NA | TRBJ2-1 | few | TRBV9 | TGTGCCAGCAGGGGTGTAGGGGCGGAATACAATGAGCAGTTCTTC | CASRGVGAEYNEQFF
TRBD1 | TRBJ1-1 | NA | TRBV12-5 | TGTGCTAGTGGTTTGAGGGTTCCGGGACAGGGGATCACTGAAGCTTTCTTT | CASGLRVPGQGITEAFF
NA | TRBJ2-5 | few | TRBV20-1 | TGCAGTGCCACACGACTAGAGGGGACGGAGACCCAGTACTTC | CSATRLEGTETQYF
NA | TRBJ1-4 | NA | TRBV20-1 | TGCGCAGGCAAGCCGGGAGGAGAAAAACTGTTTTTT | CAGKPGGEKLFF
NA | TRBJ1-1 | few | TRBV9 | TGTGCCAGCAGCGTAGAACCAAGCCGCGACACTGAAGCTTTCTTT | CASSVEPSRDTEAFF
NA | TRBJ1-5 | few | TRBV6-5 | TGTGCCAGCAGTCGTATTGGGGGGCCCCAGCATTTT | CASSRIGGPQHF
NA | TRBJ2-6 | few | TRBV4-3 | TGCGCCAGCAGCCAGCGACGGGACATGGCCAACGTCCTGACTTTC | CASSQRRDMANVLTF
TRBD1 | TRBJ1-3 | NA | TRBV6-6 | TGTGCCAGCAGCTACAGGGGTTCTGGAAACACCATATATTTT | CASSYRGSGNTIYF
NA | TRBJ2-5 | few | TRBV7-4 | TGTGCCAACCCTGGGATAGAGACCCAGTACTTC | CANPGIETQYF
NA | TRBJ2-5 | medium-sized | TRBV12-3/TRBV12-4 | TGTGCCAGCAGCTCCCCAGTGGAGACCCAGTACTTC | CASSSPVETQYF
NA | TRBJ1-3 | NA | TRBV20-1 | TGCAGTGCTATCGACGGCCGAGGAAACACCATATATTTT | CSAIDGRGNTIYF
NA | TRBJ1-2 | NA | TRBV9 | TGTGCCAGCAGCGCCTACAGGGTTTTTGGCTACACCTTC | CASSAYRVFGYTF
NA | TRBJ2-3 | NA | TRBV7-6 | TGTGCCAGCAGTCGAGGGTACACAGATACGCAGTATTTT | CASSRGYTDTQYF
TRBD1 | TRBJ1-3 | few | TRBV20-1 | TGCAGTGCTAGAGTTCAGGGGGAAGGAAACACCATATATTTT | CSARVQGEGNTIYF
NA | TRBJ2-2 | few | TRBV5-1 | TGCGCCAGCAGCTTGGGGGCCACCCTAGTAACCGGGGAGCTGTTTTTT | CASSLGATLVTGELFF
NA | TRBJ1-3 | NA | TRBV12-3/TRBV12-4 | TGTGCCAGCAGTCAGAGCACCTCTGGAAACACCATATATTTT | CASSQSTSGNTIYF
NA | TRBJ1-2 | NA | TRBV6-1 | TGTGCCAGCGGGGCAGGGAACTATGGCTACACCTTC | CASGAGNYGYTF
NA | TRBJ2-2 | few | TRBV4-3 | TGCGCCAGCAGCCTCAGCAGGAACACCGGGGAGCTGTTTTTT | CASSLSRNTGELFF
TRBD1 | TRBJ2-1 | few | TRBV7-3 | TGTGCCAGCAGCTTATGGGGACAGGGGGCGTTAAATGAGCAGTTCTTC | CASSLWGQGALNEQFF
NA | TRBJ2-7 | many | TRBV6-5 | TGTGCCAGCAGGAGGGCTAGCGTCTACGAGCAGTACTTC | CASRRASVYEQYF
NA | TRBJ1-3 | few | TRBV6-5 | NA | CASSSSGHAGSGNTIYF
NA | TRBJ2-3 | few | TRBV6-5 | TGTGCCAGCAGTTACACCCACGGGGTGACGGGCACAGATACGCAGTATTTT | CASSYTHGVTGTDTQYF
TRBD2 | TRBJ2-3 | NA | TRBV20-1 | TGCAGTGCTTTCGCTGCGGGGGGCACAGATACGCAGTATTTT | CSAFAAGGTDTQYF
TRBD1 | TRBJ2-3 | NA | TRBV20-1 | TGCAGTGCTGGCAGACAGGGGGGGAGCACAGATACGCAGTATTTT | CSAGRQGGSTDTQYF
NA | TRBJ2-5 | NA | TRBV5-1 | TGCGCCAGCAGCTTAGCACAGCAGGGAGAGACCCAGTACTTC | CASSLAQQGETQYF
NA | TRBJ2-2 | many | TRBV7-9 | TGTGCCAGCAGCTCCGGGATCACTAACACCGGGGAGCTGTTTTTT | CASSSGITNTGELFF
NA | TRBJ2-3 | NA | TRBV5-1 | TGCGCCAGCAGCCCTCAGGGGCCAGATACGCAGTATTTT | CASSPQGPDTQYF
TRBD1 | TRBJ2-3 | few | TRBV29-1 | TGCAGCGTCCGCCTGTATGCAGGGGGCCCTAGCACAGATACGCAGTATTTT | CSVRLYAGGPSTDTQYF
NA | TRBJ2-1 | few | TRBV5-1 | TGCGCCAGCAGCTTTAGGGAGCGGTCTTCCTACAATGAGCAGTTCTTC | CASSFRERSSYNEQFF
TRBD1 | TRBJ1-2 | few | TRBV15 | TGTGCCACCAGCATCTCCGGGACAGCTTCTAACTATGGCTACACCTTC | CATSISGTASNYGYTF
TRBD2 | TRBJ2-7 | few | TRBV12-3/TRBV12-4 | TGTGCCAGTGAGCGGGGGGGGGTCGGCGAGCAGTACTTC | CASERGGVGEQYF
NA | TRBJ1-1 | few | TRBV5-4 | TGTGCCAGCAGTACCCGCAAAGTCGGCCATTCTGCCCTCACTGAAGCTTTCTTT | CASSTRKVGHSALTEAFF
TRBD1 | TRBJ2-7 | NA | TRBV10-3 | TGTGCCATCAAAGGACAGGGTCCCTACGAGCAGTACTTC | CAIKGQGPYEQYF
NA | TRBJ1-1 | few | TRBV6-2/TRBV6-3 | TGTGCCAGCAGTTACTGGACGAACACTGAAGCTTTCTTT | CASSYWTNTEAFF
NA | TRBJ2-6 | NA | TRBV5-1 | TGCGCCAGTCGAGACTCTGGGGCCAACGTCCTGACTTTC | CASRDSGANVLTF
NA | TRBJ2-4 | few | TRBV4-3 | TGCGCCAGCAGCCAATCGGGACGGAGCATTCAGTACTTC | CASSQSGRSIQYF
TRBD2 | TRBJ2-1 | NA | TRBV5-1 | TGCGCCAGCAGCTTGGGAGATGGCGGGGGGGCATATGAGCAGTTCTTC | CASSLGDGGGAYEQFF
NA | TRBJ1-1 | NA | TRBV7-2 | TGTGCCAGCAGCTTAAGGGGGGCAGAATGGACTGAAGCTTTCTTT | CASSLRGAEWTEAFF
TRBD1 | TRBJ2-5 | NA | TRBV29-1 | TGCAGCGTCTCCCGACAGGGCCAAGAGACCCAGTACTTC | CSVSRQGQETQYF
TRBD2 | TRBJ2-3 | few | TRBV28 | TGTGCCAGCAGTTTAGGTCCGGGACTAGCGACAGATACGCAGTATTTT | CASSLGPGLATDTQYF
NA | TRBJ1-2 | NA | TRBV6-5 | TGTGCCAGCAGTTACATGCGGGGCTCGACTAACTATGGCTACACCTTC | CASSYMRGSTNYGYTF
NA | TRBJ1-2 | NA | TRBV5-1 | TGCGCCAGCAGCTTGGCCGGGGGCAGGGGCTACACCTTC | CASSLAGGRGYTF
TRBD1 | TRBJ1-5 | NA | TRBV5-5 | TGTGCCAGCAGCCCAACGACAGGGGGATATCAGCCCCAGCATTTT | CASSPTTGGYQPQHF
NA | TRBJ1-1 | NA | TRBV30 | TGTGCGAGTAGGACCCCGAACACTGAAGCTTTCTTT | CASRTPNTEAFF
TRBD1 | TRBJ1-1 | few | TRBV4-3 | TGCGCCAGCAGTTCGATGAGAGGGGGCAACACTGAAGCTTTCTTT | CASSSMRGGNTEAFF
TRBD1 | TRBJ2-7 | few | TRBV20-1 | TGCAGTGCTAGAGGACAGGGGCCCTACGAGCAGTACTTC | CSARGQGPYEQYF
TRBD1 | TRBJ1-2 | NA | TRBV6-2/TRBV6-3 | TGTGCCAGCAGTGCCTGGGACAGGGGGCTCGGCTACACCTTC | CASSAWDRGLGYTF
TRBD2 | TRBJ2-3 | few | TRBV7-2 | TGTGCCAGCATCCTCTACGGCGGTCGGGACTATGGAGATACGCAGTATTTT | CASILYGGRDYGDTQYF
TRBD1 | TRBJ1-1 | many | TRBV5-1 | TGCGCCAGCAGCTCGGGACAGATGAACACTGAAGCTTTCTTT | CASSSGQMNTEAFF
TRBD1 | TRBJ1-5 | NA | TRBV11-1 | TGTGCCAGCAGTACAGGGGCGTATATGCCCCAGCATTTT | CASSTGAYMPQHF
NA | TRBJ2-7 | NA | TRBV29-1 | TGCAGCGTTGAAGGGGGTTGGCACGAGCAGTACTTC | CSVEGGWHEQYF
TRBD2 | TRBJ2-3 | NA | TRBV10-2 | TGCGCCAGCAGTGACGGACGACTAGCGGGGCGCATCACAGATACGCAGTATTTT | CASSDGRLAGRITDTQYF
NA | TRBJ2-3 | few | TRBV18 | TGTGCCAGCTCACCACAGCAAGATACGCAGTATTTT | CASSPQQDTQYF
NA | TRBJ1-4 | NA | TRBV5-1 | TGCGCCAGCAGCTTGCAGGCCTCTAATGAAAAACTGTTTTTT | CASSLQASNEKLFF
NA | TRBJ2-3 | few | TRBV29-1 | TGCAGCGTTGCGACAGAAGCAGATACGCAGTATTTT | CSVATEADTQYF
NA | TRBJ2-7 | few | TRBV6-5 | TGTGCCAGCAGTTACTCTTCAGGGGGGTTCTCCTACGAGCAGTACTTC | CASSYSSGGFSYEQYF